This T cell receptor beta chain was profiled in a study of cytomegalovirus exposure and HLA in healthy donors. Whole-study findings and limits: Earlier analysis looked at TCR beta V segments, and most were productive about 90% or about 30% of the time.

The CDR3 contains 17 residues. V lost 0 bases to trimming and J lost 10 bases, with 23 bases between them. Germline V gene data show CDR1 as SGDLS and CDR2 as YYNGEE. Unrecorded immune exposures were likely, despite nominal health at sampling. The primer mix had 60 Vbeta and 13 Jbeta primers. Produced via immunoSEQ multiplex PCR; TCRdb's table is partial and in-frame only. The repertoire holds some 200,000 clones, nearly 80% seen once, with 2.9% in the top ten. About this clone: Its antigen is still unknown.

The sequenced sample was PBMCs. The V call is TRBV9, the J call TRBJ2-1; D may be TRBD2 (6 bases). The TCR originated in a female donor in good health and CMV-seronegative. The chain's CDR3 is CASSVEGLGGPDGEQFF. CDR3 bases: TGTGCCAGCAGCGTAGAAGGGTTGGGGGGTCCCGACGGGGAGCAGTTCTTC.